Shown below are 15 T cell receptor beta chains from a single sample sequenced in a study of cytomegalovirus exposure and HLA in healthy donors. Amplification used 60 Vbeta primers and 13 Jbeta primers. Some clones are missing from TCRdb's copy, which holds only in-frame ones; the method was immunoSEQ multiplex PCR. The table includes fewer than 150,000 clones, 75% to 85% detected once. Specimen: PBMCs. The receptor source for this set is a man aged 35-49 years in good health and CMV-seronegative.

The rearrangement links TRBV5-1 to TRBJ1-1; 7 bases agree with TRBD1. The CDR3 extends over 14 amino acids. Germline-derived CDR1 and CDR2 are SGHRS and YFSETQ. V trimming: 1 base; J trimming: 6 bases; junction bases outside the gene matches: 6. Here the CDR3 DNA reads TGCGCCAGCAGCTTGACAGGGGCCAGAGCTGAAGCTTTCTTT. This codes for CASSLTGARAEAFF.

The rearrangement links TRBV28 to TRBJ1-5, with a possible D match to TRBD1 (5 bases). V lost 6 bases to trimming and J lost 5 bases, with 17 bases between them. The V gene's germline CDR1 is MDHEN and CDR2 SYDVKM. This CDR3 is 15 amino acids long. CDR3 DNA: TGTGCCAGCAGCACCCCGACAGCAGGTTATCAGCCCCAGCATTTT. This translates into CASSTPTAGYQPQHF.

V is TRBV2 and J is TRBJ2-5, with D possibly being TRBD1 (6 bases). Germline-derived CDR1 and CDR2 are SNHLY and FYNNEI. The length of the CDR3 is 14 residues. Trimming shortened V by 7 bases and J by 2 bases, and 14 bases separated the two germline ends. CDR3 sequence reads: CASNKDSVQETQYF. CDR3 DNA: TGTGCCAGCAACAAGGACAGCGTACAAGAGACCCAGTACTTC.

This clone was observed a few times. The chain links TRBV2 to TRBJ2-3; no clear D. Germline V gene lookup returns CDR1 SNHLY and CDR2 FYNNEI. CDR3 length: 14 residues. V lost 2 bases, J lost 2 bases, and 8 bases lay in between. DNA of the CDR3: TGTGCCAGCAGTGAAATAGTATCCACAGATACGCAGTATTTT. Translating it yields CASSEIVSTDTQYF.

The genes are TRBV29-1 and TRBJ2-1; 10 bases agree with TRBD2. The V and J ends lost 7 bases and 4 bases, in that order; junction bases with no gene match: 7. This CDR3 is 14 amino acids long. The germline CDR1 and CDR2 sequences are SQVTM and ANQGSEA. The CDR3 DNA follows: TGCAGCGCCTCACTAGCGGGAAAATACAATGAGCAGTTCTTC. It codes for CSASLAGKYNEQFF.

This clone has a handful of counts. This chain uses TRBV5-1 with TRBJ2-7, with 9 positions matching TRBD1. The junction had 3 bases not matched to a gene; V was cut back by 1 base and J by 1 base. The CDR3 sequence is 15 residues long. CDR1 and CDR2 from the germline V gene are SGHRS and YFSETQ. CDR3 sequence (DNA): TGCGCCAGCAGCTTGACAGGGGGCACATCCTACGAGCAGTACTTC. It is translated as CASSLTGGTSYEQYF.

This clone has just a few counts. The chain combines TRBV6-6 with TRBJ1-4; weak D call: TRBD1 (6 bases). V was cut by 3 bases and J by 8 bases, with 10 bases left in between. The CDR3 is made up of 13 amino acids. Germline assignment: CDR1 MNHNY and CDR2 SVGAGI (reference sequence). CDR3 region: CASSYGTGEKLFF. DNA for the CDR3: TGTGCCAGCAGTTATGGAACAGGGGAAAAACTGTTTTTT.

This clone was recorded only once. The chain has TRBV18 and TRBJ2-3; 8 bases agree with TRBD2. This CDR3 has 16 residues. V dropped 4 bases and J dropped 2; count of bases not matched to a gene: 8. CDR1 and CDR2 (germline): KGHSH, LQKENI. Here the CDR3 reads CASSQSTSVNTDTQYF. CDR3 sequence (DNA): TGTGCCAGCTCACAGTCGACTAGCGTAAACACAGATACGCAGTATTTT.

This clone has a single count. The chain recombines TRBV4-2 with TRBJ2-7, with 11 bases identical to TRBD2. Germline-derived CDR1 and CDR2 are LGHNA and YNFKEQ. The junction had 8 bases not matched to a gene; V was cut back by 0 bases and J by 4 bases. The CDR3 runs to 17 residues. CDR3 bases: TGTGCCAGCAGCCAAGATTCAACTAGCGGGAGTTTATACGAGCAGTACTTC. It specifies CASSQDSTSGSLYEQYF.

The gene calls are TRBV27 and TRBJ2-3, with D hard to call. Germline V gene sequence: CDR1 MNHEY, CDR2 SMNVEV (reference sequence). The V gene lost 6 bases and the J gene lost 6 bases, with 16 bases spanning the gap. There are 14 residues in the CDR3. The CDR3 region is CASRLALYGDTQYF. The CDR3 nucleotides read TGTGCCAGCAGACTGGCCCTCTACGGGGATACGCAGTATTTT.

The chain combines TRBV5-6 with TRBJ2-3; TRBD1 is a possible D gene (5 bases). Germline V gives CDR1 SGHDT, CDR2 YYEEEE. V lost 0 bases, J lost 2 bases, and 13 bases lay in between. The CDR3 contains 16 residues. CDR3 bases: TGTGCCAGCAGCTTGGTTCAGGGAAAATTCACAGATACGCAGTATTTT. This gives the protein CASSLVQGKFTDTQYF.

The chain joins TRBV7-9 to TRBJ1-4, with unresolved D. This CDR3 region has 14 residues. V was trimmed by 5 bases and J by 0 bases, leaving 7 bases between them. In germline, CDR1 is SEHNR, CDR2 FQNEAQ (reference sequence). For the CDR3, the DNA is TGTGCCAGCAGCCCACTCGCAACTAATGAAAAACTGTTTTTT. Amino acids: CASSPLATNEKLFF.

This clone was seen only once. This chain connects TRBV6-4 to TRBJ2-2; TRBD1 matches at 11 bases. The CDR3 is 15 residues long. Losses at the gene ends were 3 bases for V and 7 bases for J; bases not matched to a gene: 4. Germline CDR1 is MRHNA and CDR2 is SNTAGT. The DNA for the CDR3 is TGTGCCAGCAGTGAATCCGGGACAGGGGGCGGGGAGCTGTTTTTT. Protein sequence: CASSESGTGGGELFF.

The rearrangement uses TRBV5-1 and TRBJ2-7, with 7 bases fitting TRBD1. Germline loops: CDR1 SGHRS, CDR2 YFSETQ. J lost 5 bases, V lost 4 bases, and 9 bases had no gene match. The CDR3 has 14 residues. The CDR3 protein is CASSLGTEGDEQYF. The CDR3 DNA reads as TGCGCCAGCAGCCTGGGGACAGAAGGGGACGAGCAGTACTTC.

A few counts support this clone. The rearrangement links TRBV2 to TRBJ1-6, with D perhaps matching TRBD1 (6 bases). With 4 bases removed from V and 7 bases from J, the gap between germline ends came to 11 bases. There are 14 residues in the CDR3. Germline CDR1 and CDR2: SNHLY and FYNNEI. The CDR3 loop reads CASSATGLNSPLHF. CDR3 coding DNA: TGTGCCAGCAGTGCGACAGGTTTGAATTCACCCCTCCACTTT. Combining the CDR3 with reference TRBV2 and TRBJ1-6 gives the whole variable domain EPEVTQTPSHQVTQMGQEVILRCVPISNHLYFYWYRQILGQKVEFLVSFYNNEISEKSEIFDDQFSVERPDGSNFTLKIRSTKLEDSAMYFCASSATGLNSPLHFGNGTRLTVT.